This T cell receptor beta chain was sequenced in a study of blood T cell repertoires in COVID-19 (dated by TCRdb to 2018 to 2020). In terms of the full investigation: Samples from collaborators originated in the United States, Italy and Spain and spanned both the acute and convalescent phases of COVID-19. The prospective study material was composed of cDNA or gDNA derived from T cells, B-cell-depleted T cells, or PBMCs. Subjects who had been exposed to COVID-19, were actively infected with it, or had recovered from it provided the deeply sampled blood TCRbeta repertoires that made up the dataset. The repertoires were made available in a free public database intended to serve as a resource for research on the immune response to SARS-CoV-2. The samples were drawn from the first 160 participants of the ongoing ImmuneRACE study and from 950 to 1,500 subjects provided by 6 global collaborators. A de-identified subject ID, COVID-19 status, age in years and sex were almost always included in the sample metadata. Where available, HLA class I and class II types were obtained from metadata supplied by the sample provider rather than from assay-based typing. The full study reports these points: Clinical and demographic metadata were provided uncurated, with the amount varying by source and participant.

The immunoSEQ Assay, a bias-controlled multiplex PCR, was used to amplify TCRbeta CDR3 regions from genomic DNA. The original methods were these. The number of nucleated cells in each sample was estimated from the amplification of reference gene primers within the assay. To quantify the absolute abundance of each unique TCRbeta CDR3 rearrangement, sequence reads were collapsed and filtered. For each sample, productive Simpson clonality was calculated by taking the square root of Simpson's diversity index across productive rearrangements. Sourced from immuneACCESS, this table was stored by TCRdb with only in-frame sequences that have V and J called. A share of the clones is absent; for the studies checked, an unresolved V gene accounts for under half, and the remainder has no known explanation. D and trimming were read from the DNA, whereas the V and J calls and clone size are those reported in that table. The sample contains hundreds of thousands of clones, 88% of them found a single time. The ten largest clonotypes hold approximately 1% of the sample.

CDR1 and CDR2 are drawn from the germline V gene: KGHSH, LQKENI. The CDR3 goes from the cysteine to the phenylalanine over 15 residues. CDR3 DNA only is kept here, 45 bases in frame from base 1. V and J lose 8 bases and 0 bases, and a span of 13 bases separates them. Participants in the prospective study were aged roughly 18 to 89 years, lived in some 24 United States geographic areas, and enrolled through a virtual design. To assign participants to cohorts, the prospective study relied on clinical history that participants themselves reported in a screening survey and a study questionnaire. ImmuneRACE Cohort 3 recovered participants were defined by two consecutive negative NP/OP PCR tests, healthcare professional clearance, or symptom resolution. In the prospective study, whole blood, serum and a nasopharyngeal or oropharyngeal swab were collected from each participant by mobile phlebotomists. Prospective study participants could optionally give additional blood draws and questionnaires over an approximately 2-month period. Prospective study blood samples were shipped either frozen or at room temperature before DNA extraction.

Worth noting for this clone: It has no known antigen specificity. Per-base quality was not reported, and no clone a single base away is much larger than it.

This sequence originates from a woman aged 25-40 years who had recovered from COVID-19. The sample consisted of PBMCs or T cells enriched from blood (not recorded which). The chain uses TRBV18 and TRBJ2-2; a tentative D call is TRBD1 (5 bases match). In nucleotides, the sequence is TGTGCCAGCCCCGCAGAAGGGGCGAACACCGGGGAGCTGTTTTTT. This translates into CASPAEGANTGELFF.